The following is a T cell receptor (beta chain) sequence with its context. What it binds is not known. Sequencing used immunoSEQ multiplex PCR; TCRdb keeps in-frame clones, though not all of them. Of 6,500 to 8,500 clones detected, approximately 82% appear once; the ten largest clones hold roughly a tenth. Germline V CDR1 and CDR2: MNHEY, SVGAGI. This CDR3 contains 16 residues. V lost 0 bases to trimming and J lost 0 bases, with 8 bases between them. The sample comes from a study of immune evolution from preneoplasia to lung adenocarcinoma. Study details: HLA loss of heterozygosity: roughly 7.5% AIS, roughly 15% MIA, about 32% ADC, none AAH. Overall study results and limits: Later-stage lesions appeared to have more T cells, more diversity, less clonality. Compared with EGFR-mutant or double wild-type lesions, KRAS-mutant nodules were more clonal.

The chain links TRBV6-5 to TRBJ2-2; the D is unclear. Sequences were obtained from FFPE minimally invasive lung adenocarcinoma tissue. This TCR came from an older donor with lung adenocarcinoma. This CDR3 is CASSYSIRSNTGELFF. The CDR3 DNA reads TGTGCCAGCAGTTACTCGATACGGTCGAACACCGGGGAGCTGTTTTTT.